This TCR beta chain was observed in a study of regulatory T cells in long-lasting Graves disease. The authors built TCR beta libraries using iRepertoire HTBI primers and Arm-PCR of CDR3 regions. TCRdb fed the multiplex PCR reads into MiXCR, producing one record per CDR3 protein. This table has 550,000 to 650,000 distinct CDR3 sequences, 15% to 20% appearing once. This clonotype has ten or more counts. Regarding time point: newly diagnosed GD, antithyroid drugs for less than 3 months. With RNA extracted from PBMCs as input, the TCR library was made. This CDR3 is 13 amino acids long. Trimming stripped 7 bases from V and 5 bases from J, with 13 bases between. Germline values: CDR1 SGHNT, CDR2 YENEEA. This sample also appeared in a second study, on T cells in Graves' hyperthyroidism and ophthalmopathy.

This receptor was taken from a man aged 18-30 years with Graves disease. The chain couples TRBV11-3 to TRBJ2-3; D unresolved. The starting material was peripheral blood mononuclear cells (PBMCs), obtained at new diagnosis, from a patient treated with antithyroid drugs. The CDR3, as DNA: TGTGCCAGCACCCAAGTTATCCGAGATACGCAGTATTTT. Translation gives CASTQVIRDTQYF.